This T cell receptor (beta chain) was retrieved from a study of blood T cell repertoires in COVID-19. The wider study: Whether acute or convalescent, the COVID-19 samples came from the United States, Italy and Spain. From T cells, B-cell-depleted T cells, or PBMCs came the material, which was cDNA or gDNA.

Original processing notes: Cell counts per sample came from amplifying reference gene primers. Generated by immunoSEQ multiplex PCR, the TCRdb table keeps only in-frame clones and is missing some. From that table come the V and J calls and clone size; the DNA was used to work out D and trimming. The data hold around 260,000 clones, with roughly 84% observed a single time. The CDR3 covers 16 residues. Trimming removed 7 bases from V and 3 bases from J; junction bases left unmatched: 15. Germline V gene sequence: CDR1 SEHNR, CDR2 FQNEAQ (reference sequence). The specimen sequenced was peripheral blood. This receptor was identified in a person aged 65-85 years with COVID-19, enrolled during active disease. V is TRBV7-9 and J is TRBJ2-7; 7 bases align to TRBD2. The CDR3 DNA follows: TGTGCCAGCACCGGGGGGTACAGGACTAGTAACTACGAGCAGTACTTC. This gives the protein CASTGGYRTSNYEQYF.